The clone carrying this T cell receptor (beta chain) was seen more than once but under ten times. Its antigen is not identified. This CDR3 region has 13 residues. CDR1 is MGHDK and CDR2 is SYGVNS in the germline V gene. V was pared by 6 bases and J by 3 bases, with 3 bases of the junction left unmatched. MiXCR, applied by TCRdb to the 5' RACE reads, yields one record per CDR3 protein. The table shows hundreds of thousands of distinct CDR3 sequences, with approximately 30% occurring only once. The entry originates in a study of identical twins' blood T cells. General observations from the study: Abundant TCRbeta CDR3s overlapped more between twins than with unrelated donors. V gene usage reportedly matched far better within twin pairs than unrelated donors.

The gene calls are TRBV25-1 and TRBJ2-7; 9 positions agree with TRBD1. Material for sequencing was PBMCs. This sequence originates from a woman aged 18-49 years in good health. The CDR3 region is CASRGQGNYEQYF. The CDR3 nucleotides are TGTGCCAGCAGGGGACAGGGAAACTACGAGCAGTACTTC.